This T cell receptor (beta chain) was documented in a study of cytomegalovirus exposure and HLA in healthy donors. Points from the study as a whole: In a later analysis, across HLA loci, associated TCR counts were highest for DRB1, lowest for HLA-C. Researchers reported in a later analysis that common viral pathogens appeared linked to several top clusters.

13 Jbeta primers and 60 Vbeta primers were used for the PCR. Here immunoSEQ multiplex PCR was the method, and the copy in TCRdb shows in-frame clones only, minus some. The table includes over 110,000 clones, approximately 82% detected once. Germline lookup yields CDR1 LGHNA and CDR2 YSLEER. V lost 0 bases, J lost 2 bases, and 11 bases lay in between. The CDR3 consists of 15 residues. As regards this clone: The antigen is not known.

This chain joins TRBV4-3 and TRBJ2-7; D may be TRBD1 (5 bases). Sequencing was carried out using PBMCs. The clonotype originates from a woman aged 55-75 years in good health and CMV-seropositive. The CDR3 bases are TGCGCCAGCAGCCAAGAGAACAGGACGCCCTACGAGCAGTACTTC. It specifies CASSQENRTPYEQYF.